This is a list of T cell receptor beta chains from one sample in a study of control samples from healthy donors and cancer patients. The repertoire was sequenced with immunoSEQ multiplex PCR; TCRdb's copy has only in-frame clones and lacks some. The sample lists 130,000 to 150,000 clones, about 90% occurring once. Sequenced sample: blood. The receptors shown here come from a man younger than 45 in good health. Each CDR3 is given without its conserved first and last residue. The order of the fields is clone size, V gene, J gene, CDR3 protein. Clone size is stated in some rows and not others, as once, few, many or a class when expanded.

>-|TRBV5-1|TRBJ1-4
ASSPGLGNEKLF
>-|TRBV3-1/TRBV3-2|TRBJ1-6
ASSQEERSSYNSPLH
>-|TRBV2|TRBJ1-5
ARGSGGGQPQH
>-|TRBV28|TRBJ1-2
ASSRGRNYGYT
>-|TRBV6-1|TRBJ1-5
ASSEGQAHNQPQH
>-|TRBV5-1|TRBJ2-1
ASSVGQYNEQF
>-|TRBV21-1|TRBJ1-1
ASSKAGSKAF
>-|TRBV4-1|TRBJ1-5
ASSQDRGGGQPQH
>-|TRBV5-1|TRBJ1-1
ASSWGDRDQGEAF
>-|TRBV28|TRBJ2-7
ASSGRVSTYEQY
>-|TRBV2|TRBJ2-7
ASSENQVSEQY
>-|TRBV7-8|TRBJ2-3
ASSPIIGLAGLSTDTQY
>-|TRBV15|TRBJ1-6
ATSLGRDSPLH
>-|TRBV7-3|TRBJ2-1
ASSLGTGRDEQF
>-|TRBV28|TRBJ1-1
ASSEGNTEAF
>-|TRBV5-5|TRBJ1-4
ASSSGDRGFSGQANEKLF
>-|TRBV6-6|TRBJ2-2
ASSPASGGGTGELF
>-|TRBV2|TRBJ1-1
ASSDRDTEAF
>-|TRBV7-9|TRBJ2-1
ASSLLAANEQF
>-|TRBV19|TRBJ1-2
ASSIGRGANYGYT
>-|TRBV28|TRBJ2-2
ASTMDRDFTGELF
>-|TRBV5-1|TRBJ2-1
ASNLLWGFYNEQF
>-|TRBV5-1|TRBJ1-2
ASSLDSPGGYT
>-|TRBV7-7|TRBJ2-2
ASSQQAPGELF
>-|TRBV19|TRBJ2-7
ASSTSFGHFYEQY
>-|TRBV28|TRBJ2-7
ASSLAILSYEQY
>-|TRBV28|TRBJ1-5
ASSGPASNQPQH
>once|TRBV6-5|TRBJ1-1
ASSYSGASITEAF
>-|TRBV12-3/TRBV12-4|TRBJ2-7
ASSFMGGEQY
>once|TRBV7-3|TRBJ1-3
ASSLNPNSGNTIY
>-|TRBV10-3|TRBJ2-7
AIRDPGLQGSYEQY
>-|TRBV19|TRBJ1-1
ASLNRVTEAF
>-|TRBV6-5|TRBJ1-4
ASRWGGGEKLF
>once|TRBV9|TRBJ1-3
ASSRTGSGNTIY
>-|TRBV3-1/TRBV3-2|TRBJ1-1
ASSQNMGPTEAF
>few|TRBV6-5|TRBJ2-2
AGVGLAGESGELF